What follows are 16 T cell receptor beta chains derived from one specimen sequenced in a study of long-term antiretroviral therapy in people with HIV. The run of the v3.0 immunoSEQ assay was at survey level. Only in-frame clones appear in the TCRdb table, and some are missing; sequencing was by immunoSEQ multiplex PCR. The repertoire has 25,000 to 35,000 clones, roughly 90% of them found once; the top ten carry roughly 4%. This material consisted of unsorted PBMCs, taken 3.1 years after starting antiretroviral therapy. These receptors were taken from a man younger than 35 with HIV.

The rearrangement links TRBV9 to TRBJ2-1; the match to TRBD2 covers 10 bases. Germline trimming cut 3 bases from V and 1 base from J; bases unmatched to any gene: 4. CDR3 length equals 16 residues. CDR1 is SGDLS, CDR2 YYNGEE, per germline. The chain's CDR3 is CASSATSGTSYNEQFF. CDR3 sequence (DNA): TGTGCCAGCAGCGCCACTAGCGGGACATCCTACAATGAGCAGTTCTTC.

In nucleotides, the CDR3 is TGTGCCAGCAGCGTAAGTCAAAATGAGCAGTTCTTC. This codes for CASSVSQNEQFF. This chain joins TRBV9 and TRBJ2-1; D gene ambiguous. Per the germline V gene, CDR1 is SGDLS and CDR2 is YYNGEE. The CDR3 loop spans 12 amino acids. V gave up 1 base and J gave up 7 bases, with 6 bases separating them.

V gene TRBV10-3 combines with J gene TRBJ2-7, with D perhaps matching TRBD1 (6 bases). V was pared by 7 bases and J by 4 bases, with 17 bases between. The CDR3 totals 14 residues. Germline V gives CDR1 ENHRY, CDR2 SYGVKD. CDR3 nucleotides: TGTGCCATCAATCCAGGGGAAGGGCCTTACGAGCAGTACTTC. Translating gives CAINPGEGPYEQYF.

The J gene is TRBJ2-6, the V gene TRBV4-3, with no clear D. The CDR3 is 14 amino acids. Deletions cut 6 bases from V and 5 bases from J, with 11 bases between. CDR1 LGHNA and CDR2 YSLEER come from the germline V gene. The CDR3 loop reads CASRDGLRANVLTF. The CDR3 DNA is TGCGCCAGCAGAGACGGCCTCAGGGCCAACGTCCTGACTTTC.

The table lists this clone with a count of one. This chain connects TRBV5-4 to TRBJ2-3; 9 bases agree with TRBD1. V shed 5 bases, J shed 2 bases, and the junction held 6 bases outside the gene matches. In germline, CDR1 is SGHNT, CDR2 YYREEE (reference sequence). This CDR3 has 15 amino acids. The CDR3 reads CASRNRDRATDTQYF. The CDR3 bases are TGTGCCAGCAGAAACCGGGACAGGGCCACAGATACGCAGTATTTT.

The chain employs TRBV7-2 and TRBJ2-7; 8 bases agree with TRBD1. CDR1 is SGHTA and CDR2 is FQGNSA in the germline V gene. This CDR3 has 13 amino acids. Trimming cost V 5 bases and J 3 bases; bases outside gene matches: 3. The CDR3 coding sequence is TGTGCCAGCAGCCCCGGGACAGGCTACGAGCAGTACTTC. Protein sequence: CASSPGTGYEQYF.

Points on this clone: A read error may produce the germline difference seen at one junction end. This chain joins TRBV7-7 and TRBJ2-3; the D gene is possibly TRBD2 (6 bases). Germline CDR1 is SSHAT and CDR2 is FNYEAQ (reference sequence). The CDR3 contains 15 residues. CDR3 protein: CASSLGDLHTDTQYF. For the CDR3, the DNA is TGTGCTAGCAGCTTAGGGGACTTACACACAGATACGCAGTATTTT. Together with reference TRBV7-7 and TRBJ2-3, the CDR3 gives the full variable domain: GAGVSQSPRYKVTKRGQDVTLRCDPISSHATLYWYQQALGQGPEFLTYFNYEAQPDKSGLPSDRFSAERPEGSISTLTIQRTEQRDSAMYRCASSLGDLHTDTQYFGPGTRLTVL.

The V and J genes are TRBV6-1 and TRBJ2-1; 9 nucleotides match TRBD2. CDR3 length equals 18 residues. With V trimmed by 3 bases and J by 10 bases, 19 bases remained unmatched. Germline lookup yields CDR1 MNHNS and CDR2 SASEGT. CDR3 DNA sequence: TGTGCCAGCAGTGACCAACCGACAGCGGGGGGCATTCCCGGGGAGCAGTTCTTC. Translation gives CASSDQPTAGGIPGEQFF.

A single count supports this clone. The chain recombines TRBV19 with TRBJ1-5; D is unclear. V was cut by 5 bases and J by 2 bases, with 13 bases left in between. CDR3 size: 15 residues. Germline V gene lookup returns CDR1 LNHDA and CDR2 SQIVND (reference sequence). This chain's CDR3 is CASSFRREGNQPQHF. The CDR3 DNA reads TGTGCCAGTAGTTTTCGTAGGGAAGGCAATCAGCCCCAGCATTTT.

V usage is TRBV11-2 and J usage is TRBJ2-5; maybe TRBD1 (6 bases). CDR1 and CDR2 (germline): SGHAT, FQNNGV. V lost 0 bases and J lost 5, with 16 bases in between. The CDR3 has 16 amino acids. CDR3 loop: CASSLEGATVFETQYF. The CDR3 coding sequence is TGTGCCAGCAGCTTAGAGGGGGCTACGGTCTTCGAGACCCAGTACTTC. The variable domain in full, with the rest retrieved from reference TRBV11-2 and TRBJ2-5, is EAGVAQSPRYKIIEKRQSVAFWCNPISGHATLYWYQQILGQGPKLLIQFQNNGVVDDSQLPKDRFSAERLKGVDSTLKIQPAKLEDSAVYLCASSLEGATVFETQYFGPGTRLLVL.

This chain links TRBV11-2 with TRBJ2-1, with D possibly TRBD2 on 6 matching bases. Germline CDR1 reads SGHAT; CDR2 reads FQNNGV. Deletions cut 1 base from V and 5 bases from J, with 12 bases between. The CDR3 runs 15 residues. The CDR3 region has the DNA TGTGCCAGCAGCTTAGCGGTAGCGGCAGACAATGAGCAGTTCTTC. Protein product: CASSLAVAADNEQFF.

This clone was seen only a few times. The chain carries TRBV7-9 and TRBJ1-5; the match to TRBD1 covers 8 bases. Germline assignment: CDR1 SEHNR and CDR2 FQNEAQ (reference sequence). CDR3 length: 13 residues. J gave up 7 bases and V 3 bases, and 2 bases lay outside the gene matches. This CDR3 reads CASSLGQAQPQHF. CDR3 DNA: TGTGCCAGCAGCTTGGGACAGGCCCAGCCCCAGCATTTT.

CDR3 residues: CASSLGLAGGFSYNEQFF. As DNA, the CDR3 is TGTGCCAGCAGTCTTGGACTAGCGGGAGGTTTCTCCTACAATGAGCAGTTCTTC. The chain combines TRBV2 with TRBJ2-1; the match to TRBD2 covers 14 bases. The CDR3 is made up of 18 amino acids. V gave up 5 bases and J gave up 0 bases; unmatched junction bases: 6. CDR1 and CDR2 from the germline V gene are SNHLY and FYNNEI. The full variable domain, with the rest looked up from reference TRBV2 and TRBJ2-1, is EPEVTQTPSHQVTQMGQEVILRCVPISNHLYFYWYRQILGQKVEFLVSFYNNEISEKSEIFDDQFSVERPDGSNFTLKIRSTKLEDSAMYFCASSLGLAGGFSYNEQFFGPGTRLTVL.

This chain connects TRBV14 to TRBJ1-2; D remains unclear. The V and J ends lost 4 bases and 3 bases respectively, with 6 bases between them. The CDR3 spans 12 residues. CDR1 is SGHDN and CDR2 is FVKESK in the germline V gene. CDR3 sequence (DNA): TGTGCCAGCAGCCTCCTACACTATGGCTACACCTTC. It specifies CASSLLHYGYTF.

The gene calls are TRBV5-1 and TRBJ1-1; unclear D gene. V gave up 6 bases and J gave up 1 base, with 13 bases separating them. From germline, CDR1 is SGHRS and CDR2 YFSETQ. There are 14 residues in the CDR3. The CDR3 coding sequence is TGCGCCAGCAAAGAGGGCAGAAAGAACACTGAAGCTTTCTTT. The encoded protein is CASKEGRKNTEAFF.

CDR3 sequence: CASSSRTGPYEQYF. The CDR3 coding sequence is TGTGCCAGCAGCTCCCGAACAGGGCCCTACGAGCAGTACTTC. The chain recombines TRBV7-8 with TRBJ2-7, with a tentative D call TRBD1 (6 bases). Trimming shortened V by 4 bases and J by 2 bases, and 12 bases separated the two germline ends. The CDR3 runs 14 residues. The V gene's germline CDR1 is SGHVS and CDR2 FQNEAQ.